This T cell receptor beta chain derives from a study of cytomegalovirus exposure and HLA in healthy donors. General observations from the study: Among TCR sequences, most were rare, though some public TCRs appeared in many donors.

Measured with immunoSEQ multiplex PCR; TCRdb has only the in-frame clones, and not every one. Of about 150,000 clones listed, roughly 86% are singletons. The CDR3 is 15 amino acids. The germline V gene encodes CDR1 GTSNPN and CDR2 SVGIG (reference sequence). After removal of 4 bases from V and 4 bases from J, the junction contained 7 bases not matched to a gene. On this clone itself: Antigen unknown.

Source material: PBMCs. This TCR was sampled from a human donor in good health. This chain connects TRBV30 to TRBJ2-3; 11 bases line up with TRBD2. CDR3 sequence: CAWNALAGGADTQYF. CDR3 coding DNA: TGTGCCTGGAATGCCTTAGCGGGGGGGGCAGATACGCAGTATTTT.